This T cell receptor beta chain was found in a study of early T cells in non-severe SARS-CoV-2 infection. Study-wide findings and caveats: There was a bias toward anti-spike CD8 responses in VDJdb matching, which missed private and CD4 specificities.

About this clonotype: Its antigen is unknown.

TCRdb fed the 5' RACE reads into MiXCR, producing one record per CDR3 protein. Among roughly 99,000 distinct CDR3 sequences listed, around 10% were seen once. The CDR3 runs 18 residues. Germline V gene lookup returns CDR1 SGDLS and CDR2 YYNGEE. The V end lost 0 bases, the J end lost 1 base, and 14 bases lay between the germline ends. This receptor was taken from an adult who was a healthcare worker with PCR-confirmed SARS-CoV-2 infection or an uninfected control (not recorded which). The chain uses TRBV9 and TRBJ2-6; no reliable D call. The sequenced material came from whole blood. Written as DNA, the CDR3 is TGTGCCAGCAGCGTAGCGCAGACGGAAATATCTGGGGCCAACGTCCTGACTTTC. Translating it yields CASSVAQTEISGANVLTF.